This TCR beta chain was recovered during a study of blood T cell repertoires in COVID-19. The germline gives CDR1 SGHDT, CDR2 YYEEEE. V gave up 4 bases and J gave up 0 bases; unmatched junction bases: 4. The CDR3 loop spans 15 amino acids. Clones were sequenced by immunoSEQ multiplex PCR, and TCRdb holds only the in-frame ones, with some missing. Counted here are approximately 150,000 clones, around three quarters occurring once; the ten biggest clones make up roughly 17%. This clone was recorded only once. This rearrangement joins TRBV5-6 to TRBJ1-5; 7 positions match TRBD1. The specimen sequenced was peripheral blood. The receptor's source is a man aged 45-60 years with acute or convalescent COVID-19. CDR3 region: CASSATGNSNQPQHF. CDR3 coding DNA: TGTGCCAGCAGCGCGACAGGGAATAGCAATCAGCCCCAGCATTTT.